The sample holds a few counts of the clone carrying this TCR beta chain. Antigen: not known. RNA transcripts served as the template for amplifying TCR beta CDR3 regions. The TCR CDR3 first-round RT-PCR relied on the HTBI primer set. TCRdb independently ran MiXCR on the multiplex PCR reads; one entry per CDR3 protein. The sample holds 500,000 to 600,000 distinct CDR3 sequences; about 45% are singletons and the top ten take approximately 44%. Germline-derived CDR1 and CDR2 are SNHLY and FYNNEI. Trimming cost V 4 bases and J 9 bases; bases outside gene matches: 6. There are 13 residues in the CDR3. Exclusion of a patient resulted from uncontrolled infection, other autoimmune disease, pregnancy or lactation. Diagnoses used clinical symptoms, serum thyroxine and TRAb, thyroid ultrasound and orbital computed tomography. This specimen comes from a study of T cells in Graves' hyperthyroidism and ophthalmopathy.

Findings and caveats of the study: Within blood appeared most thyroid clonotypes that had expanded above 0.001. Using 13 V-J features, a model discriminated ophthalmopathy from stable hyperthyroidism.

Material: peripheral blood or thyroid tissue (not recorded which). The TCR comes from an adult woman with Graves' disease, either hyperthyroidism or ophthalmopathy (not recorded which). The J gene is TRBJ2-7, the V gene TRBV2; 10 bases map to TRBD1. In DNA, the CDR3 is TGTGCCAGCAGTGTGGGGACAGGGGCTTGGCAGTACTTC. The encoded protein is CASSVGTGAWQYF.